By proportion, the clone carrying this T cell receptor beta chain is medium-sized. Its target is not known. This entry comes from a study of liver allograft versus peripheral blood T cells. Study in general: Blood and transplanted-liver T cell receptor repertoires from recipients were compared. Study results and limitations: Peripheral blood reportedly held T cell receptor repertoires that differed from those inside liver allografts.

From the reads, TCRdb called clonotypes with MiXCR, one entry per CDR3 protein. The table records approximately 13,000 distinct CDR3 sequences, roughly 20% of them present only once. Germline CDR1 reads LNHNV; CDR2 reads YYDKDF (reference sequence). The CDR3 runs 15 residues. The V end lost 0 bases, the J end lost 0 bases, and 8 bases lay between the germline ends. The rearrangement joins TRBV15 to TRBJ1-1, with a possible D match to TRBD1 (6 bases). The receptor comes from a human patient who had a liver transplant. A subset of T cells may come from the graft donor. The CDR3 is CATSREGQMNTEAFF. Here the CDR3 DNA reads TGTGCCACCAGCAGAGAAGGACAGATGAACACTGAAGCTTTCTTT.